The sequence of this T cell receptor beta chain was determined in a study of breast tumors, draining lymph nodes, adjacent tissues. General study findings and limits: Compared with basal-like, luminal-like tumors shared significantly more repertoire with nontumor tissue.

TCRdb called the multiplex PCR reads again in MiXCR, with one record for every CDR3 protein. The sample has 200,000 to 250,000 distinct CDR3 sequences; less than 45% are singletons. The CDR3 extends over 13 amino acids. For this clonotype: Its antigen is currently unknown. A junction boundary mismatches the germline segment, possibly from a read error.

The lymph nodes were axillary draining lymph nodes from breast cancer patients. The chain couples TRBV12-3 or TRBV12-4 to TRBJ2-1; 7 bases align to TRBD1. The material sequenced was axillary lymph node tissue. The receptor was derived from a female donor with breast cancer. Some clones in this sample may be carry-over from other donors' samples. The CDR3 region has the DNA TGTGCCGGCAGTTTGTTACAGGGGAATGAGCAGTTCTTC. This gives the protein CAGSLLQGNEQFF.